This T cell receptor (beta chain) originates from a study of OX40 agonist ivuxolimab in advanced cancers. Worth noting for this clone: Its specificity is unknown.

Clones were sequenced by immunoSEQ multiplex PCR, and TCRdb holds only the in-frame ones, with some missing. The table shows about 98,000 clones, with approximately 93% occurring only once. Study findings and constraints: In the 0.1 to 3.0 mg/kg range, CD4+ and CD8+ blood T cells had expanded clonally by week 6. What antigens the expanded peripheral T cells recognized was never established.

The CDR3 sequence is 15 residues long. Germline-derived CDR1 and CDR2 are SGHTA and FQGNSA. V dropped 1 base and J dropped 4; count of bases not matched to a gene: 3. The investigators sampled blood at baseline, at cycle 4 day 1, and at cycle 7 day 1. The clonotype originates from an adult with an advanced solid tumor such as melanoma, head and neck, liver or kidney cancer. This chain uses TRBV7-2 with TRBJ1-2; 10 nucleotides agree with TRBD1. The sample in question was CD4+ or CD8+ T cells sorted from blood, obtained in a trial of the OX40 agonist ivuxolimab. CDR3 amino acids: CASSLVRDRGYGYTF. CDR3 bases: TGTGCCAGCAGCTTAGTACGGGACAGGGGCTATGGCTACACCTTC.